A selection of T cell receptor beta chains follows, all from one sample in a study of blood T cells in healthy people across ages. TCRdb processed the 5' RACE reads anew with MiXCR; each CDR3 protein has one entry. The sample holds 750,000 to 950,000 distinct CDR3 sequences; under 35% are singletons and the top ten take about a tenth. Separately, the same data were catalogued under a study of T cells of mothers and their children.

The material sequenced was blood. These receptors were taken from a woman between 40 and 50 years old in good health. CDR3s leave out the opening cysteine and the closing phenylalanine or tryptophan. Fields, in order: J gene, V gene, clone size, CDR3 protein. Some rows have no size entry. The others give once, few or many, or a class for an expanded clone.

TRBJ2-1,TRBV21-1,-,AGNRGVYNEQF
TRBJ2-7,TRBV7-8,many,ASSSWGDSYEQY
TRBJ1-2,TRBV6-5,-,ASSPDVEDYGYT
TRBJ1-6,TRBV7-2,-,ASSLLGGTGNSPLH
TRBJ1-6,TRBV7-9,-,ASNSGTGGARGNSPLH
TRBJ1-5,TRBV5-1,-,ASSWVTREKGQPQH
TRBJ1-5,TRBV29-1,many,SARDRGPNQPQH
TRBJ2-7,TRBV7-2,many,ASSFPGTLSEQY
TRBJ1-1,TRBV9,many,ASSVAGLNTEAF
TRBJ2-1,TRBV27,few,ASSLLAEPYSEQF
TRBJ1-2,TRBV12-3/TRBV12-4,-,ASSRSGHDRGYT
TRBJ1-1,TRBV20-1,few,SASRGRGIEAF
TRBJ2-1,TRBV20-1,-,SASPSMLAGGNNEQF
TRBJ2-7,TRBV28,many,ASSPVGQGRREQY
TRBJ1-4,TRBV4-1,-,ASSQVTGGREKLF
TRBJ2-1,TRBV7-9,-,ASSFSGSFYNEQF
TRBJ2-1,TRBV7-8,few,ASSLVAGLYNEQF
TRBJ1-2,TRBV6-1,many,ASSYDRRPNYGYT
TRBJ2-7,TRBV7-9,-,ASSLSILWYEQY
TRBJ2-5,TRBV20-1,few,SARVGLAYTQETQY
TRBJ2-3,TRBV20-1,few,SARGTLYADTQY
TRBJ2-7,TRBV6-1,many,ASSEGGWSYEQY
TRBJ2-5,TRBV7-2,-,ASSLAGGESRETQY
TRBJ2-1,TRBV28,few,ASRITGAGYNEQF
TRBJ1-2,TRBV6-6,few,ASTQLWADYGYT
TRBJ2-5,TRBV12-3/TRBV12-4,many,ASSPGTSGGARETQY
TRBJ2-5,TRBV14,many,ASSQERGQAETQY
TRBJ2-7,TRBV6-2/TRBV6-3,-,ASSYRAGDGCEQY
TRBJ1-1,TRBV5-1,few,ASRSRGEAF
TRBJ1-2,TRBV7-9,-,ASSYRDQGSSGYT
TRBJ2-5,TRBV27,many,ASSTGGPETQY
TRBJ2-7,TRBV2,many,ASSEALRTSYEQY
TRBJ2-3,TRBV7-9,few,ASSVTLSTDTQY
TRBJ2-5,TRBV29-1,once,SVEDRGGQKETQY
TRBJ2-1,TRBV29-1,-,SGGLAVVPYNEQF
TRBJ1-5,TRBV7-2,few,ASSIRRDRRGQPQH
TRBJ2-2,TRBV10-3,-,AMGRGSPTGELF
TRBJ2-2,TRBV12-5,few,ASGLANPGAGELF
TRBJ2-1,TRBV10-3,-,AIKSGAVYNEQF
TRBJ2-2,TRBV4-3,-,ASSTGQGSGKLF
TRBJ2-2,TRBV12-3/TRBV12-4,few,ASSLRQGAGELF
TRBJ1-2,TRBV28,-,ASSFEADPFPYGYT
TRBJ2-5,TRBV7-6,-,ASSTLRGQETQY
TRBJ2-7,TRBV14,-,ASSQVRGSYGQY
TRBJ2-1,TRBV12-3/TRBV12-4,-,ASSLVSGDAYVNEQF
TRBJ1-1,TRBV12-3/TRBV12-4,few,ASSLPVSGTEAF
TRBJ2-1,TRBV28,-,ASTSFGGEGKGQF
TRBJ1-1,TRBV20-1,-,SARATGRGAF
TRBJ1-5,TRBV28,-,ASSQELGAVIMPQH
TRBJ2-7,TRBV7-2,many,ASGRVGGLREQY
TRBJ2-7,TRBV5-1,-,ASSLDGENEQY
TRBJ1-2,TRBV29-1,-,SGLGTDYGYT
TRBJ2-7,TRBV9,-,ASSPKGQVDYEQY
TRBJ2-5,TRBV7-2,few,ASSFQRGGQETQY
TRBJ2-1,TRBV20-1,few,SATRDRVNNEQF
TRBJ2-3,TRBV28,-,ASSSSRRTGKTQY
TRBJ2-1,TRBV29-1,few,SAGQGDEQF
TRBJ1-5,TRBV5-1,many,ASSLLGIGGAQH
TRBJ2-1,TRBV7-3,many,ASSSGPKNEQF